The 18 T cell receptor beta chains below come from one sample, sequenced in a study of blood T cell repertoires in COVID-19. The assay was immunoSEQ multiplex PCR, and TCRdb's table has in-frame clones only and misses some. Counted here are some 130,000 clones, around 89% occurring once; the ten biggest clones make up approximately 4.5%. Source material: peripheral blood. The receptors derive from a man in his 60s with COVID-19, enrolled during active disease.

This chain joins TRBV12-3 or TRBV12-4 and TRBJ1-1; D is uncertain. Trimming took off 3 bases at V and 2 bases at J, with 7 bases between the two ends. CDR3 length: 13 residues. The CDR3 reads CASSFAANTEAFF. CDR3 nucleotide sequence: TGTGCCAGCAGTTTCGCGGCTAACACTGAAGCTTTCTTT.

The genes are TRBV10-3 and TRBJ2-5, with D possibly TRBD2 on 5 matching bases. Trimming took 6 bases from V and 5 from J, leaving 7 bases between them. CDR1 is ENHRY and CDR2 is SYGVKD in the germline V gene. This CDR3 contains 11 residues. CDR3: CAISTSETQYF. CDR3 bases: TGTGCCATCAGCACTAGTGAGACCCAGTACTTC.

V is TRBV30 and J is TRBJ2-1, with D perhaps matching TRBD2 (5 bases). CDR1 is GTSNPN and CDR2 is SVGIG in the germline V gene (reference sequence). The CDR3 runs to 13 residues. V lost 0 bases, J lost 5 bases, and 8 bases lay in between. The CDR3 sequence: CAWSVKGDNEQFF. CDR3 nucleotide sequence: TGTGCCTGGAGTGTTAAGGGAGACAATGAGCAGTTCTTC.

As DNA, the CDR3 is TGTGCCAGCAGCTTGGCCCGGACTAGCGGGGCCCAAGAGACCCAGTACTTC. Translated: CASSLARTSGAQETQYF. The gene calls are TRBV5-4 and TRBJ2-5; 12 positions agree with TRBD2. Looked up from germline, CDR1 is SGHNT and CDR2 is YYREEE (reference sequence). V trimming: 0 bases; J trimming: 1 base; junction bases outside the gene matches: 4. This CDR3 region has 17 residues.

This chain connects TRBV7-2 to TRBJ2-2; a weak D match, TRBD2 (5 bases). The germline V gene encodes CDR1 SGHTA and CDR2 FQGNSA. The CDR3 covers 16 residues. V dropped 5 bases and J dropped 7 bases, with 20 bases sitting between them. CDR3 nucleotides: TGTGCCAGCAGCCAGGACTCCCCAATATTGGGCGGGGAGCTGTTTTTT. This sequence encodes CASSQDSPILGGELFF.

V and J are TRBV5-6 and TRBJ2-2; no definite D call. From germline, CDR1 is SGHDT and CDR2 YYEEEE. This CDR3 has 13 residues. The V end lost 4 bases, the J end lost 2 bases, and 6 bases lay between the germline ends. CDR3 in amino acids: CASSPYNTGELFF. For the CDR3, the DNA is TGTGCCAGCAGCCCCTACAACACCGGGGAGCTGTTTTTT.

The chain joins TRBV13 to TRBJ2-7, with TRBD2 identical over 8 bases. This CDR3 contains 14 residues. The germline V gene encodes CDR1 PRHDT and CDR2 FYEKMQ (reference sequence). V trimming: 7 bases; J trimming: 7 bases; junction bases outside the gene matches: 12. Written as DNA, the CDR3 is TGTGCCAGCATCGGCGGGGGGAGCCCCGGTGAGCAGTACTTC. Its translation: CASIGGGSPGEQYF.

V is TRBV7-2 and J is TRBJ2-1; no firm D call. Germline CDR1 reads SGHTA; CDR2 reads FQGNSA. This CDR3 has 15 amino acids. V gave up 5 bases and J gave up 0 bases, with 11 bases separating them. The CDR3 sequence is CASSTTTRSYNEQFF. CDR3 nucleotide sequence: TGTGCCAGCAGCACTACGACCCGCTCCTACAATGAGCAGTTCTTC. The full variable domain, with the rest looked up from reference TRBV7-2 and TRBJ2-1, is GAGVSQSPSNKVTEKGKDVELRCDPISGHTALYWYRQSLGQGLEFLIYFQGNSAPDKSGLPSDRFSAERTGGSVSTLTIQRTQQEDSAVYLCASSTTTRSYNEQFFGPGTRLTVL.

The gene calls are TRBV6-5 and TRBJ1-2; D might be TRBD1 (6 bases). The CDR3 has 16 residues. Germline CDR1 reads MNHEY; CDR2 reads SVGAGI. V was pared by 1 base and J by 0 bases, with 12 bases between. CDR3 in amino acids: CASSYFEGVANYGYTF. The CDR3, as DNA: TGTGCCAGCAGTTACTTTGAGGGGGTGGCTAACTATGGCTACACCTTC.

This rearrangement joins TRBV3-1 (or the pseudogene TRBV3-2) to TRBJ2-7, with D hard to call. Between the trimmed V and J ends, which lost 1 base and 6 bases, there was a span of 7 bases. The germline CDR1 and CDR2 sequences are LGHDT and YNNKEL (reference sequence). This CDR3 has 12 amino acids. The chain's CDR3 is CASSQAGVEQYF. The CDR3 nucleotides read TGTGCCAGCAGCCAAGCTGGAGTCGAGCAGTACTTC.

CDR3 region: CASTQTTEAFF. The CDR3 DNA follows: TGTGCCAGCACCCAGACTACTGAAGCTTTCTTT. This chain connects TRBV25-1 to TRBJ1-1; D unresolved. CDR1 is MGHDK and CDR2 is SYGVNS in the germline V gene. V was trimmed by 7 bases and J by 5 bases, leaving 8 bases between them. The CDR3 consists of 11 residues.

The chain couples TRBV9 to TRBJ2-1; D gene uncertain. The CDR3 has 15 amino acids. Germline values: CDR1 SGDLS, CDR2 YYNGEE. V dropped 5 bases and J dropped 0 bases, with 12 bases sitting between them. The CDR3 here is CASSRELSSYNEQFF. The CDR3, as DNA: TGTGCCAGCAGTCGAGAATTAAGCTCCTACAATGAGCAGTTCTTC. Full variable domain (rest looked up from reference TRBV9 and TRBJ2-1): DSGVTQTPKHLITATGQRVTLRCSPRSGDLSVYWYQQSLDQGLQFLIQYYNGEERAKGNILERFSAQQFPDLHSELNLSSLELGDSALYFCASSRELSSYNEQFFGPGTRLTVL.

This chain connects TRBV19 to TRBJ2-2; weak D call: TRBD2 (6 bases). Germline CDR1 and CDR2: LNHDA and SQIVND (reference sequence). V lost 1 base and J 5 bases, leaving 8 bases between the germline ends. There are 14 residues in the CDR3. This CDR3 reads CASSIAGGTGELFF. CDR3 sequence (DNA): TGTGCCAGTAGTATAGCCGGGGGTACCGGGGAGCTGTTTTTT.

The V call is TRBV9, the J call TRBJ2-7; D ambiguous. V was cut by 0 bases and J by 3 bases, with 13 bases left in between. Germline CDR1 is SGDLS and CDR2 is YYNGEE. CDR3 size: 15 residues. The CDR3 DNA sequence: TGTGCCAGCAGCGTAGATGCGGTTTCAATCTACGAGCAGTACTTC. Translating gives CASSVDAVSIYEQYF.

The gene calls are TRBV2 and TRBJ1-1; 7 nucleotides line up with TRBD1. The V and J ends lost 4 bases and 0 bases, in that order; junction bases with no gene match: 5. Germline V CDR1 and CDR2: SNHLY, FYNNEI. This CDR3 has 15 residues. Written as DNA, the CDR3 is TGTGCCAGCAGTGCCAGACAGGGCATGAACACTGAAGCTTTCTTT. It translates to CASSARQGMNTEAFF.

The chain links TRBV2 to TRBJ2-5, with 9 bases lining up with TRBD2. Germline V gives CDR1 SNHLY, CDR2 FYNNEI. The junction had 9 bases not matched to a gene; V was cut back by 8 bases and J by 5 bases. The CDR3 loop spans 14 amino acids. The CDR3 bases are TGTGCCAGCGGGTGGCGGGGGGGCGTGGAGACCCAGTACTTC. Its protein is CASGWRGGVETQYF.

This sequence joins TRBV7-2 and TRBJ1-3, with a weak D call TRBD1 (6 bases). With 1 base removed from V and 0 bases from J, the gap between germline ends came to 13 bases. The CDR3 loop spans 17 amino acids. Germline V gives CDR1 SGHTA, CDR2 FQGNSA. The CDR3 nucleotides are TGTGCCAGCAGCTTAGGCCTTGGGGGCGCCTCTGGAAACACCATATATTTT. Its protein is CASSLGLGGASGNTIYF.

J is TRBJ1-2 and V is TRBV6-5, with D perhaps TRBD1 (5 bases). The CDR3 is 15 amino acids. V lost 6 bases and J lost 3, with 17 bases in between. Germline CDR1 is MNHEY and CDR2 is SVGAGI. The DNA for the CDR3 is TGTGCCAGCAGCGGTTTACAGGCGATTCACTATGGCTACACCTTC. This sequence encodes CASSGLQAIHYGYTF.